The clone carrying this T cell receptor (beta chain) has at least ten counts. Its target is unknown. CDR1 is SGHNT and CDR2 is YYREEE in the germline V gene (reference sequence). The germline V and J ends were trimmed by 5 bases and 4 bases, with 10 bases remaining between them. The CDR3 contains 14 residues. TCRdb reanalysed the RT-PCR reads using MiXCR and keeps one entry per CDR3 protein. The sample consists of 500,000 to 600,000 distinct CDR3 sequences, less than 15% of them appearing once. These data originate in a study of response to subunit inactivated influenza vaccine. The study's findings and limits: There was a suggestion from the authors that each seasonal influenza vaccination recruits few new T cells.

This chain connects TRBV5-4 to TRBJ2-6; no definite D call. This clonotype was sampled from a man aged 45 to 65 who received an inactivated influenza vaccine. The source material was PBMCs from blood, sampled about 13 days after vaccination. The CDR3 coding sequence is TGTGCCAGCAGATCCCCTGGGGGGGCCAACGTCCTGACTTTC. Translating it yields CASRSPGGANVLTF.